A selection of T cell receptor beta chains follows, all from one sample in a study of cytomegalovirus exposure and HLA in healthy donors. The protocol was immunoSEQ multiplex PCR, while the TCRdb copy is restricted to in-frame clones and leaves out a portion. The sample has 200,000 to 250,000 clones; 85% to 90% are singletons. The sequencing sample was made of PBMCs. Receptors were obtained from a woman under 30 in good health and CMV-seronegative. CDR3s include the opening cysteine and the closing phenylalanine or tryptophan. Each record gives: CDR3 length, V gene, J gene, clone size, D gene, CDR3 DNA, CDR3 protein. D genes are given only for firm matches. Expanded clones get a size class; other rows say once, few or many, or leave the size out.

CDR3 length: 15; V gene: TRBV10-1; J gene: TRBJ2-7; clone size: .; D gene: .; CDR3 DNA: TGCGCCAGCAGTGAGCTAGGAAAGGAAAGGCACGAGCAGTACTTC; CDR3 protein: CASSELGKERHEQYF
CDR3 length: 10; V gene: TRBV10-3; J gene: TRBJ2-1; clone size: .; D gene: .; CDR3 DNA: TGTGCCATCAGGTCAAATGAGCAGTTCTTC; CDR3 protein: CAIRSNEQFF
CDR3 length: 17; V gene: TRBV18; J gene: TRBJ1-6; clone size: .; D gene: TRBD1; CDR3 DNA: TGTGCCAGCTCCCCGGGACAGGGTCCGCCGCGGAATTCACCCCTCCACTTT; CDR3 protein: CASSPGQGPPRNSPLHF
CDR3 length: 16; V gene: TRBV7-9; J gene: TRBJ2-7; clone size: .; D gene: TRBD2; CDR3 DNA: TGTGCCAGCAGCTTAGCTGAGGGCGGGAGGACGGGAGAGCAGTACTTC; CDR3 protein: CASSLAEGGRTGEQYF
CDR3 length: 12; V gene: TRBV7-2; J gene: TRBJ1-2; clone size: once; D gene: .; CDR3 DNA: TGTGCCAGCAGCCCTCGGGGTTCTGGCTACACCTTC; CDR3 protein: CASSPRGSGYTF
CDR3 length: 14; V gene: TRBV27; J gene: TRBJ2-2; clone size: .; D gene: TRBD1; CDR3 DNA: TGTGCCAGCAGACGGACAGGGGACACCGGGGAGCTGTTTTTT; CDR3 protein: CASRRTGDTGELFF
CDR3 length: 11; V gene: TRBV7-9; J gene: TRBJ2-7; clone size: .; D gene: .; CDR3 DNA: TGTTCCAGCAGGAACTCATACGAGCAGTACTTC; CDR3 protein: CSSRNSYEQYF
CDR3 length: 14; V gene: TRBV9; J gene: TRBJ1-2; clone size: .; D gene: TRBD1; CDR3 DNA: TGTGCCAGCAAGATGTGGGACAGCAACTATGGCTACACCTTC; CDR3 protein: CASKMWDSNYGYTF
CDR3 length: 15; V gene: TRBV5-4; J gene: TRBJ1-1; clone size: .; D gene: TRBD1; CDR3 DNA: TGTGCCAGCAGCTTGGGTGGGACAGGGGACACTGAAGCTTTCTTT; CDR3 protein: CASSLGGTGDTEAFF
CDR3 length: 15; V gene: TRBV5-1; J gene: TRBJ2-1; clone size: .; D gene: TRBD1; CDR3 DNA: TGCGCCAGCAGCTCTGGACAGGGGTTGTTCGATGAGCAGTTCTTC; CDR3 protein: CASSSGQGLFDEQFF
CDR3 length: 12; V gene: TRBV2; J gene: TRBJ1-1; clone size: .; D gene: .; CDR3 DNA: TGTGCCAGCATAGGAGCCAACACTGAAGCTTTCTTT; CDR3 protein: CASIGANTEAFF
CDR3 length: 16; V gene: TRBV7-8; J gene: TRBJ2-3; clone size: .; D gene: .; CDR3 DNA: TGTGCCAGCAGCTTAAGACGTGGGGCAACGAGGGATACGCAGTATTTT; CDR3 protein: CASSLRRGATRDTQYF
CDR3 length: 14; V gene: TRBV19; J gene: TRBJ2-2; clone size: .; D gene: .; CDR3 DNA: TGTGCCAGTAGTACGGGGTTAGGCACCGGGGAGCTGTTTTTT; CDR3 protein: CASSTGLGTGELFF
CDR3 length: 15; V gene: TRBV4-1; J gene: TRBJ1-3; clone size: .; D gene: TRBD1; CDR3 DNA: TGCGCCAGCAGCTGGGGCGTGGGACAGGTAAACACCATATATTTT; CDR3 protein: CASSWGVGQVNTIYF
CDR3 length: 14; V gene: TRBV7-9; J gene: TRBJ1-5; clone size: once; D gene: .; CDR3 DNA: TGTGCCAGCAGCCACTGGGGAGACGGGCAGCCCCAGCATTTT; CDR3 protein: CASSHWGDGQPQHF
CDR3 length: 13; V gene: TRBV30; J gene: TRBJ2-7; clone size: .; D gene: .; CDR3 DNA: TGTGCCTGGAGTTGGACGGAGGCCTACGAGCAGTACTTC; CDR3 protein: CAWSWTEAYEQYF
CDR3 length: 15; V gene: TRBV11-1; J gene: TRBJ2-3; clone size: .; D gene: .; CDR3 DNA: TGTGCCAGCAGCCCTACCGGGGGGCAGACAGATACGCAGTATTTT; CDR3 protein: CASSPTGGQTDTQYF
CDR3 length: 15; V gene: TRBV12-2; J gene: TRBJ2-7; clone size: .; D gene: .; CDR3 DNA: TGTGCAAGTCGCTTGGCCGGGACTATAACGAACGAGCAGTACTTC; CDR3 protein: CASRLAGTITNEQYF
CDR3 length: 15; V gene: TRBV27; J gene: TRBJ2-7; clone size: .; D gene: TRBD2; CDR3 DNA: TGTGCCAGCAGTTTAATTACCGGGACTAGCGACGAGCAGTACTTC; CDR3 protein: CASSLITGTSDEQYF
CDR3 length: 13; V gene: TRBV2; J gene: TRBJ2-7; clone size: .; D gene: TRBD2; CDR3 DNA: TGTGCCAGCACCGCGGGAGGGCCCTACGAGCAGTACTTC; CDR3 protein: CASTAGGPYEQYF
CDR3 length: 15; V gene: TRBV7-9; J gene: TRBJ2-7; clone size: once; D gene: TRBD1; CDR3 DNA: TGTGCCAGCAGCTTTCGGACAGGGTCGAGGAACGAGCAGTACTTC; CDR3 protein: CASSFRTGSRNEQYF
CDR3 length: 19; V gene: TRBV2; J gene: TRBJ2-1; clone size: .; D gene: TRBD2; CDR3 DNA: TGTGCCAGCAGTGAAAGGGGTGGATTTGGCGCGGGGGGGCAGGTTGAGCAGTTCTTC; CDR3 protein: CASSERGGFGAGGQVEQFF
CDR3 length: 15; V gene: TRBV10-2; J gene: TRBJ2-3; clone size: .; D gene: .; CDR3 DNA: TGCGCCATCATGGGGGGTCCGGGGTACACAGATACGCAGTATTTT; CDR3 protein: CAIMGGPGYTDTQYF
CDR3 length: 13; V gene: TRBV10-1; J gene: TRBJ2-7; clone size: .; D gene: .; CDR3 DNA: TGCGCCAGCAGTGATGGACAGACTCACGAGCAGTACTTC; CDR3 protein: CASSDGQTHEQYF
CDR3 length: 14; V gene: TRBV19; J gene: TRBJ2-2; clone size: few; D gene: .; CDR3 DNA: TGTGCCAGTTATGGGACAACGAACACCGGGGAGCTGTTTTTT; CDR3 protein: CASYGTTNTGELFF
CDR3 length: 14; V gene: TRBV5-5; J gene: TRBJ2-1; clone size: .; D gene: TRBD2; CDR3 DNA: TGTGCCAGCAGGGGACTAGTGGGATACAATGAGCAGTTCTTC; CDR3 protein: CASRGLVGYNEQFF
CDR3 length: 15; V gene: TRBV7-2; J gene: TRBJ2-7; clone size: .; D gene: .; CDR3 DNA: TGTGCCAGCAGCTTAGTGCAGGCGTTATCCTACGAGCAGTACTTC; CDR3 protein: CASSLVQALSYEQYF
CDR3 length: 14; V gene: TRBV11-1; J gene: TRBJ2-7; clone size: .; D gene: TRBD2; CDR3 DNA: TGTGCCAGCAGCTTGACTAGCGGAAACTACGAGCAGTACTTC; CDR3 protein: CASSLTSGNYEQYF